The entry below describes one T cell receptor beta chain. The authors' processing: Estimation of nucleated cell counts relied on the amplification of reference gene primers. This table comes from immunoSEQ multiplex PCR, and its TCRdb copy is limited to in-frame clones, with some not included. V and J calls and clone size are as listed in that table; D and trimming were resolved from the DNA. The sample has more than 25,000 clones; 89% are singletons. The data were taken from a study of blood T cell repertoires in COVID-19. About the study: Acute and convalescent COVID-19 specimens originated in the United States, Italy and Spain. Sample material is recorded as cDNA or gDNA derived from T cells, B-cell-depleted T cells, or PBMCs.

This CDR3 has 12 residues. Looked up from germline, CDR1 is SGHAT and CDR2 is FQNNGV. Trimming took 3 bases from V and 11 from J, leaving 10 bases between them. Sequencing was performed on peripheral blood. The receptor comes from a human donor with acute or convalescent COVID-19. The donor label of this sample is uncertain. The V and J genes are TRBV11-2 and TRBJ2-2; D not resolved. CDR3 amino acids: CASSFSPIELFF. CDR3 nucleotide sequence: TGTGCCAGCAGCTTTAGCCCCATAGAGCTGTTTTTT.